By share, the clone carrying this TCR beta chain ranks as medium-sized (0.01 to 0.1%). Its antigen is undetermined. This specimen comes from a study of T-cell reconstitution after alpha-beta-depleted transplantation in children. Regarding the study as a whole: After transplant, high TCRbeta diversity at day 60 in some patients arose from surviving recipient T cells and thymic progenitors. T-cell counts and diversity were attributed mostly to newly produced T cells one year after transplant. Several hundred expanded graft clones reportedly supplied alpha-beta T cells about two months after transplant.

The V end lost 4 bases, the J end lost 5 bases, and 15 bases lay between the germline ends. The CDR3 contains 15 residues. CDR1 LGHNA and CDR2 YNFKEQ come from the germline V gene. Unique molecular identifiers were built into the TCRbeta library. A single record per CDR3 protein comes from TCRdb applying MiXCR to the PCR reads. The sample has over 5,000 distinct CDR3 sequences, 16% seen once. The sequence came from a male patient younger than 18 who had a stem cell transplant for acute myeloid leukemia, so the T cells may come from the graft donor. The sample in question was PBMCs, mostly from graft donor cells, obtained 60 days after TCRalphabeta/CD19-depleted stem cell transplant. The chain employs TRBV4-2 and TRBJ2-1; a weak D match, TRBD2 (5 bases). The CDR3 loop reads CASSRRGLADNEQFF. The CDR3 DNA is TGTGCCAGCAGCCGCCGAGGGTTGGCCGACAATGAGCAGTTCTTC.